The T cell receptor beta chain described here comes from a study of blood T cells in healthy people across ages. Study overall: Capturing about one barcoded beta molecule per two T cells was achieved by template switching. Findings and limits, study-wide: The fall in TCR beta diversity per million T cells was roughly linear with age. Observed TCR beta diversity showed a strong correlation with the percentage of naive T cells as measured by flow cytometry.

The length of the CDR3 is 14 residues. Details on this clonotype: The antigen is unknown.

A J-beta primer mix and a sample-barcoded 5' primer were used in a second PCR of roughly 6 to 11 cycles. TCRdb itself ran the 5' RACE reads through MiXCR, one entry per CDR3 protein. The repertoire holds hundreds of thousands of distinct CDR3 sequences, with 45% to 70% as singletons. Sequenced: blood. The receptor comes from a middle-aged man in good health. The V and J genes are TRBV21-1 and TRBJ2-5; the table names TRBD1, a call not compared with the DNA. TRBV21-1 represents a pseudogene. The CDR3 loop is CASSHAQTRETQYF. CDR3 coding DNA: TGTGCCAGCAGCCACGCCCAGACGAGGGAGACCCAGTACTTC.